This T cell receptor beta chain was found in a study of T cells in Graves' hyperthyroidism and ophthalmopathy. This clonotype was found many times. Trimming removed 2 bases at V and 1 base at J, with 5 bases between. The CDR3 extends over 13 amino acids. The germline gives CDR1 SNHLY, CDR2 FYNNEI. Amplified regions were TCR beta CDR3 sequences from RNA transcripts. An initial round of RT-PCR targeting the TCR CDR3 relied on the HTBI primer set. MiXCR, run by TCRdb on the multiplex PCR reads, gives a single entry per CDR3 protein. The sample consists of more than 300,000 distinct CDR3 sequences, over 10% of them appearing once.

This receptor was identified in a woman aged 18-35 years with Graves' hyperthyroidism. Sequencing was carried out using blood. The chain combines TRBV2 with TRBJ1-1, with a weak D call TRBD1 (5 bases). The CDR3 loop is CASSEQGNTEAFF. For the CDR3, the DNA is TGTGCCAGCAGTGAACAGGGGAACACTGAAGCTTTCTTT.